The 31 T cell receptor beta chains given below trace back to one sample, sequenced in a study of control samples from healthy donors and cancer patients. Here immunoSEQ multiplex PCR was the method, and the copy in TCRdb shows in-frame clones only, minus some. The profile shows some 94,000 clones, less than 90% of them singletons. The sequenced sample was PBMCs. These receptor sequences come from a woman between 45 and 60 years old with colorectal cancer.

The chain has TRBV7-2 and TRBJ2-3; TRBD2 matches at 8 bases. Per the germline V gene, CDR1 is SGHTA and CDR2 is FQGNSA. V dropped 5 bases and J dropped 4; count of bases not matched to a gene: 11. The CDR3 consists of 16 residues. The CDR3 here is CASSPVAGGGADTQYF. The CDR3 DNA is TGTGCCAGCAGCCCCGTGGCGGGAGGTGGGGCAGATACGCAGTATTTT.

V gene TRBV5-6 combines with J gene TRBJ2-7; the match to TRBD1 covers 10 bases. The CDR3 sequence is 12 residues long. J lost 12 bases, V lost 1 base, and 4 bases had no gene match. Germline loops: CDR1 SGHDT, CDR2 YYEEEE. The CDR3 spells CASSLWGQGWYV. DNA for the CDR3: TGTGCCAGCAGCTTGTGGGGACAGGGGTGGTACGTC.

The chain recombines TRBV30 with TRBJ1-5; 9 bases are a match to TRBD1. The germline V gene has CDR1 GTSNPN and CDR2 SVGIG (reference sequence). This CDR3 contains 14 residues. V trimming: 4 bases; J trimming: 3 bases; junction bases outside the gene matches: 4. Here the CDR3 reads CAWKGQGYNQPQHF. CDR3 in DNA: TGTGCCTGGAAGGGACAGGGATACAATCAGCCCCAGCATTTT.

The V gene is TRBV25-1, the J gene TRBJ1-3; D ambiguous. V lost 6 bases to trimming and J lost 0 bases, with 6 bases between them. The CDR3 is 13 residues long. Germline assignment: CDR1 MGHDK and CDR2 SYGVNS. The DNA for the CDR3 is TGTGCCAGCAGACAGAGCTCTGGAAACACCATATATTTT. Residues: CASRQSSGNTIYF.

This chain connects TRBV7-2 to TRBJ2-2, with D possibly TRBD2 on 5 matching bases. The germline V gene has CDR1 SGHTA and CDR2 FQGNSA. CDR3 size: 15 residues. Trimming removed 3 bases from V and 4 bases from J, with 12 bases in between. The CDR3 region is CASSLKGLFTGELFF. DNA of the CDR3: TGTGCCAGCAGCTTGAAAGGACTCTTCACCGGGGAGCTGTTTTTT.

The V call is TRBV5-5, the J call TRBJ1-3, with a tentative D call TRBD1 (6 bases). Trimming removed 0 bases from V and 4 bases from J, with 14 bases in between. This CDR3 contains 16 residues. CDR1 is SGHKS, CDR2 YYEKEE, per germline (reference sequence). The CDR3 reads CASSLGMTGFGNTIYF. In nucleotides, the CDR3 is TGTGCCAGCAGCTTGGGCATGACAGGCTTCGGAAACACCATATATTTT. Looking up the rest from reference TRBV5-5 and TRBJ1-3 gives the full variable domain: DAGVTQSPTHLIKTRGQQVTLRCSPISGHKSVSWYQQVLGQGPQFIFQYYEKEERGRGNFPDRFSARQFPNYSSELNVNALLLGDSALYLCASSLGMTGFGNTIYFGEGSWLTVV.

The chain uses TRBV27 and TRBJ2-1; 7 bases are a match to TRBD1. The CDR3 is 17 amino acids. The V gene's germline CDR1 is MNHEY and CDR2 SMNVEV (reference sequence). The junction had 14 bases not matched to a gene; V was cut back by 4 bases and J by 5 bases. The CDR3 nucleotides read TGTGCCAGCAGTTCATTCCTGAGGGACAGCCGTAACAATGAGCAGTTCTTC. This codes for CASSSFLRDSRNNEQFF.

This chain connects TRBV20-1 to TRBJ2-7; D is unresolved. The CDR3 sequence is 11 residues long. Germline V gene data show CDR1 as DFQATT and CDR2 as SNEGSKA (reference sequence). V dropped 2 bases and J dropped 4 bases, with 6 bases sitting between them. This CDR3 reads CSARKGYEQYV. The CDR3 DNA follows: TGCAGTGCTAGAAAGGGATACGAGCAGTACGTC.

The genes are TRBV7-2 and TRBJ1-2; 7 nucleotides agree with TRBD1. The CDR3 is 14 residues long. Germline CDR1 reads SGHTA; CDR2 reads FQGNSA. Unmatched junction bases numbered 3, after V lost 2 bases and J lost 3 bases. Here the CDR3 DNA reads TGTGCCAGCAGCTTAAACAGGGGAGACTATGGCTACACCTTC. Protein product: CASSLNRGDYGYTF.

This clone was recorded only once. The chain couples TRBV18 to TRBJ1-4; D is uncertain. The CDR3 covers 15 residues. Trimming cost V 3 bases and J 0 bases, with 8 bases left between them. CDR1 is KGHSH and CDR2 is LQKENI in the germline V gene. This CDR3 is CASSPVRATNEKLFF. CDR3 nucleotide sequence: TGTGCCAGCTCACCCGTGAGAGCAACTAATGAAAAACTGTTTTTT.

The rearrangement joins TRBV4-2 to TRBJ2-3; no firm D call. The CDR3 is made up of 12 amino acids. Trimming cost V 0 bases and J 6 bases, with 4 bases left between them. Germline loops: CDR1 LGHNA, CDR2 YNFKEQ. CDR3 in amino acids: CASSQDSDTQYF. The CDR3 DNA is TGTGCCAGCAGCCAAGATTCCGATACGCAGTATTTT.

The chain combines TRBV7-8 with TRBJ2-7; 8 positions agree with TRBD1. V lost 1 base, J lost 1 base, and 0 bases stayed unmatched. Germline V gene lookup returns CDR1 SGHVS and CDR2 FQNEAQ. The CDR3 sequence is 14 residues long. The CDR3 is CASSLGTGSYEQYV. For the CDR3, the DNA is TGTGCCAGCAGCTTAGGGACAGGGTCCTACGAGCAGTACGTC.

The gene calls are TRBV4-3 and TRBJ1-2; possibly TRBD1 for D (5 bases). Trimming removed 0 bases at V and 4 bases at J, with 12 bases between. This CDR3 has 15 residues. Germline-derived CDR1 and CDR2 are LGHNA and YSLEER. The DNA of the CDR3 is TGCGCCAGCAGCCAAGATGGGGCGGAGATCTATGGCTACACCTTC. Its translation is CASSQDGAEIYGYTF.

The chain employs TRBV4-3 and TRBJ2-3, with D tentatively TRBD1 or TRBD2 (6 bases each). V lost 3 bases to trimming and J lost 4 bases, with 11 bases between them. The CDR3 is 14 amino acids. Germline assignment: CDR1 LGHNA and CDR2 YSLEER. CDR3 nucleotides: TGCGCCAGCAGCCAGGGACGGGGGCCAGATACGCAGTATTTT. Encoded protein: CASSQGRGPDTQYF.

This rearrangement joins TRBV5-8 to TRBJ2-3, with D uncertain. Germline CDR1 and CDR2: SGHTS and YDEGEE. This CDR3 is built from 13 residues. Trimming left V 1 base short and J 3 bases short, with 6 bases between. The CDR3 nucleotides are TGTGCCAGCAGCTTGTTGGCGACAGATACGCAGTATTTT. It is translated as CASSLLATDTQYF. The full variable domain, with the rest looked up from reference TRBV5-8 and TRBJ2-3, is EAGVTQSPTHLIKTRGQQATLRCSPISGHTSVYWYQQALGLGLQFLLWYDEGEERNRGNFPPRFSGRQFPNYSSELNVNALELEDSALYLCASSLLATDTQYFGPGTRLTVL.

The rearrangement joins TRBV2 to TRBJ2-4, with a weak D call TRBD1 (5 bases). The length of the CDR3 is 13 residues. The V and J ends lost 6 bases and 0 bases respectively, with 6 bases between them. Germline CDR1 is SNHLY and CDR2 is FYNNEI. The CDR3 is CASRGEAKNIQYF. CDR3 nucleotide sequence: TGTGCCAGCAGAGGGGAAGCCAAAAACATTCAGTACTTC.

The rearrangement uses TRBV7-2 and TRBJ2-3, with D unresolved. Germline values: CDR1 SGHTA, CDR2 FQGNSA. The CDR3 length is 13 residues. V was clipped by 3 bases and J by 2 bases, with 6 bases between them. CDR3 protein: CASSFPPTDTQYF. CDR3 coding DNA: TGTGCCAGCAGCTTTCCCCCCACAGATACGCAGTATTTT.

The rearrangement joins TRBV19 to TRBJ2-2; TRBD1 might be the D (5 bases). Looked up from germline, CDR1 is LNHDA and CDR2 is SQIVND (reference sequence). V dropped 2 bases and J dropped 6 bases, with 10 bases sitting between them. This CDR3 is built from 14 residues. CDR3 loop: CASSIQGRSGELFF. The CDR3, as DNA: TGTGCCAGTAGTATACAGGGTAGATCCGGGGAGCTGTTTTTT.

The chain links TRBV4-3 to TRBJ1-1; D not resolved. The CDR3 spans 18 residues. Germline V gene lookup returns CDR1 LGHNA and CDR2 YSLEER. V was clipped by 0 bases and J by 0 bases, with 17 bases between them. The CDR3 reads CASSQDLLARHMNTEAFF. The CDR3 bases are TGCGCCAGCAGCCAAGATCTATTGGCACGGCATATGAACACTGAAGCTTTCTTT.

This sequence joins TRBV19 and TRBJ1-2; unclear D gene. The ends were cut back, 6 bases at V and 3 bases at J, with 5 bases in the middle. Germline V gene data show CDR1 as LNHDA and CDR2 as SQIVND (reference sequence). CDR3 length: 11 amino acids. CDR3 DNA sequence: TGTGCCAGTAGGGGATACTATGGCTACACCTTC. Amino acid sequence: CASRGYYGYTF.

The rearrangement links TRBV6-2 or TRBV6-3 to TRBJ1-5; D is perhaps TRBD1 (6 bases). With 0 bases removed from V and 2 bases from J, the gap between germline ends came to 14 bases. The CDR3 is 17 amino acids. CDR1 MNHEY and CDR2 SVGEGT come from the germline V gene. The CDR3 bases are TGTGCCAGCAGTTACTCGAAATGGGGGGCGGGCAATCAGCCCCAGCATTTT. Its protein is CASSYSKWGAGNQPQHF.

The chain links TRBV4-3 to TRBJ1-6; D is undetermined. Per germline, CDR1 LGHNA and CDR2 YSLEER. This CDR3 has 18 amino acids. Trimming removed 0 bases at V and 6 bases at J, with 18 bases between. The CDR3 DNA reads as TGCGCCAGCAGCCAAGATATTACCATGCTGGGCCGTAATTCACCCCTCCACTTT. This codes for CASSQDITMLGRNSPLHF.

The rearrangement uses TRBV27 and TRBJ2-3, with a tentative D call TRBD1 (5 bases). There are 14 residues in the CDR3. Trimming shortened V by 6 bases and J by 2 bases, and 12 bases separated the two germline ends. The germline gives CDR1 MNHEY, CDR2 SMNVEV (reference sequence). The CDR3 spells CASRGQTLTDTQYF. The CDR3 DNA follows: TGTGCCAGCAGGGGGCAGACGCTCACAGATACGCAGTATTTT.

The chain is built from TRBV30 and TRBJ1-1; D unclear. The CDR3 has 12 amino acids. V was trimmed by 0 bases and J by 5 bases, leaving 7 bases between them. From germline, CDR1 is GTSNPN and CDR2 SVGIG (reference sequence). CDR3 amino acids: CAWSVFRTEAFF. The CDR3 DNA is TGTGCCTGGAGTGTATTTCGGACTGAAGCTTTCTTT.

This chain connects TRBV4-3 to TRBJ1-3, with D perhaps matching TRBD1 (5 bases). Deletions cut 4 bases from V and 0 bases from J, with 19 bases between. The germline V gene encodes CDR1 LGHNA and CDR2 YSLEER. The CDR3 covers 18 residues. The CDR3 DNA follows: TGCGCCAGCAGCCGCCTATGGGGGTCCCATGGCTCTGGAAACACCATATATTTT. It translates to CASSRLWGSHGSGNTIYF.

The chain combines TRBV4-1 with TRBJ2-1; 7 positions match TRBD2. Trimming at V came to 4 bases and at J to 10 bases, leaving 13 bases not matched to a gene. The germline V gene encodes CDR1 MGHRA and CDR2 YSYEKL. This CDR3 has 15 residues. CDR3 DNA: TGCGCCAGCAGCCGAGCGGCGGGGGAGACGAGGGAGCAGTTCTTC. It translates to CASSRAAGETREQFF.

The chain is built from TRBV19 and TRBJ2-1, with TRBD1 identical over 11 bases. Trimming removed 7 bases from V and 8 bases from J; junction bases left unmatched: 13. Germline V gene data show CDR1 as LNHDA and CDR2 as SQIVND (reference sequence). The CDR3 is 16 amino acids. CDR3 coding DNA: TGTGCCAGTAATAGGGTTCTGGGGACAGGGGGTGATGAGCAGTTCTTC. Residues: CASNRVLGTGGDEQFF.

The rearrangement links TRBV10-3 to TRBJ2-3; either TRBD1 or TRBD2 may supply D (5 bases each). V lost 4 bases to trimming and J lost 1 base, with 6 bases between them. This CDR3 spans 13 amino acids. Germline V lookup: CDR1 ENHRY, CDR2 SYGVKD. The CDR3 here is CAISVGGTDTQYF. The CDR3 DNA follows: TGTGCCATCAGTGTGGGGGGCACAGATACGCAGTATTTT.

The V call is TRBV15, the J call TRBJ1-2; D not certain. Germline CDR1 is LNHNV and CDR2 is YYDKDF (reference sequence). This CDR3 region has 10 residues. Trimming stripped 8 bases from V and 3 bases from J, with 4 bases between. CDR3 in amino acids: CATYYYGYTF. Here the CDR3 DNA reads TGTGCCACCTACTACTATGGCTACACCTTC.

This chain connects TRBV28 to TRBJ1-2; tentative D call: TRBD1 (6 bases). CDR3 length equals 16 residues. From germline, CDR1 is MDHEN and CDR2 SYDVKM. The V and J ends lost 6 bases and 0 bases respectively, with 17 bases between them. In DNA form, the CDR3 reads TGTGCCAGCAGGCTTACACCGGGACATGCTAACTATGGCTACACCTTC. The encoded protein is CASRLTPGHANYGYTF.

Here the CDR3 DNA reads TGTGCCACCTGGGGGGGACAGGGCTATGGCTACACCTTC. Residues: CATWGGQGYGYTF. The chain employs TRBV24-1 and TRBJ1-2; 9 nucleotides line up with TRBD1. The CDR3 contains 13 residues. The V gene end was trimmed by 9 bases and the J gene end by 4 bases; junction bases not matched to a gene: 5. Looked up from germline, CDR1 is KGHDR and CDR2 is SFDVKD.